One and the same sample provided the 22 T cell receptor beta chains below, sequenced in a study of blood T cell repertoires in COVID-19. Clones were read by immunoSEQ multiplex PCR, and TCRdb kept only the in-frame ones, dropping some. Seen here are more than 200,000 clones, 82% observed once, and the top ten hold under 8.5%. Sample: peripheral blood. Receptor source: a woman older than 75 with COVID-19, enrolled during active disease.

This clone was detected only a few times. This CDR3 is also generated by other DNA sequences in the sample. This chain joins TRBV9 and TRBJ2-1, with D possibly TRBD2 on 6 matching bases. The germline CDR1 and CDR2 sequences are SGDLS and YYNGEE. V was cut by 0 bases and J by 4 bases, with 14 bases left in between. The CDR3 consists of 16 residues. The CDR3 region is CASSVGAGSGYNEQFF. The CDR3 DNA is TGTGCCAGCAGCGTAGGGGCGGGTAGCGGATACAATGAGCAGTTCTTC.

The chain has TRBV18 and TRBJ1-2; 7 bases line up with TRBD1. Germline CDR1 and CDR2: KGHSH and LQKENI. The CDR3 length is 12 residues. The J segment lost 10 bases and the V segment lost 3 bases, leaving 5 bases of the junction unmatched. The CDR3 nucleotides are TGTGCCAGCTCACCCGACAGGGCAGACTACACCTTC. Protein sequence: CASSPDRADYTF.

The V gene is TRBV7-3, the J gene TRBJ2-3; 8 bases match TRBD2. Unmatched junction bases numbered 6, after V lost 5 bases and J lost 2 bases. The V gene's germline CDR1 is SGHTA and CDR2 FQGTGA. The length of the CDR3 is 15 residues. CDR3 loop: CASSRSLAVTDTQYF. In DNA, the CDR3 is TGTGCCAGCAGCCGATCACTAGCGGTCACAGATACGCAGTATTTT.

The rearrangement uses TRBV4-1 and TRBJ2-2; D possibly corresponds to TRBD2 (5 bases). The CDR3 is made up of 15 amino acids. V dropped 1 base and J dropped 5 bases, with 11 bases sitting between them. Per germline, CDR1 MGHRA and CDR2 YSYEKL. The CDR3 bases are TGCGCCAGCAGCCAAGTGGCTAGCCGGACCGGGGAGCTGTTTTTT. It is translated as CASSQVASRTGELFF.

V is TRBV6-5 and J is TRBJ1-5, with D tentatively TRBD1 (5 bases). V was shortened by 8 bases and J by 4 bases, with 12 bases between the two germline ends. Germline V lookup: CDR1 MNHEY, CDR2 SVGAGI. This CDR3 contains 13 residues. This CDR3 reads CASAVGGNQPQHF. In nucleotides, the CDR3 is TGTGCCAGCGCCGTGGGGGGGAATCAGCCCCAGCATTTT.

The chain is built from TRBV5-1 and TRBJ2-2, with TRBD2 matching over 11 bases. Germline CDR1 and CDR2: SGHRS and YFSETQ. J lost 2 bases, V lost 3 bases, and 9 bases had no gene match. The CDR3 loop spans 18 amino acids. CDR3 loop: CASSSVLAGGSNTGELFF. The CDR3 DNA follows: TGCGCCAGCAGCTCCGTCCTAGCGGGGGGCTCTAACACCGGGGAGCTGTTTTTT.

The V and J genes are TRBV14 and TRBJ1-4; D remains unclear. Germline loops: CDR1 SGHDN, CDR2 FVKESK. Trimming pared 0 bases from V and 11 bases from J, leaving 4 bases between. The CDR3 covers 11 residues. This chain's CDR3 is CASSQESKLFF. DNA for the CDR3: TGTGCCAGCAGCCAAGAGAGTAAACTGTTTTTT.

The chain joins TRBV18 to TRBJ2-5; 9 nucleotides match TRBD1. V dropped 7 bases and J dropped 1; count of bases not matched to a gene: 1. The CDR3 totals 13 residues. CDR1 and CDR2 from the germline V gene are KGHSH and LQKENI. CDR3 region: CASLGQGQETQYF. The CDR3 DNA is TGTGCCAGCTTGGGACAGGGCCAAGAGACCCAGTACTTC.

The chain is built from TRBV5-1 and TRBJ1-1; 8 nucleotides align to TRBD1. CDR1 SGHRS and CDR2 YFSETQ come from the germline V gene. J gave up 4 bases and V 4 bases, and 9 bases lay outside the gene matches. The CDR3 spans 15 residues. In DNA, the CDR3 is TGCGCCAGCAGCCTCCGGACAGGGCGGAGCACTGAAGCTTTCTTT. This encodes CASSLRTGRSTEAFF.

The table lists this clone with a few counts. The chain employs TRBV4-3 and TRBJ2-5, with TRBD2 matching over 9 bases. Germline V gene lookup returns CDR1 LGHNA and CDR2 YSLEER. The CDR3 spans 17 residues. V lost 0 bases, J lost 4 bases, and 9 bases stayed unmatched. CDR3 amino acids: CASSQDLPRTSVETQYF. In DNA, the CDR3 is TGCGCCAGCAGCCAAGATCTCCCTCGGACTAGCGTAGAGACCCAGTACTTC.

V and J are TRBV5-1 and TRBJ1-2, with 7 bases fitting TRBD1. Trimming cost V 4 bases and J 8 bases; bases outside gene matches: 14. The germline V gene has CDR1 SGHRS and CDR2 YFSETQ. The CDR3 spans 15 residues. CDR3 sequence: CASSPQTDRVEGYTF. The CDR3 DNA follows: TGCGCCAGCAGCCCACAAACCGACAGGGTTGAAGGCTACACCTTC.

This chain joins TRBV5-5 and TRBJ1-2; D remains unclear. This CDR3 is built from 12 residues. CDR1 and CDR2 (germline): SGHKS, YYEKEE (reference sequence). The V end was cut by 4 bases, the J end by 4 bases, with 8 bases between. The CDR3 coding sequence is TGTGCCAGCAGCCTTGACATCTATGGCTACACCTTC. Translation gives CASSLDIYGYTF. Based on the CDR3 plus reference TRBV5-5 and TRBJ1-2, the full variable domain is DAGVTQSPTHLIKTRGQQVTLRCSPISGHKSVSWYQQVLGQGPQFIFQYYEKEERGRGNFPDRFSARQFPNYSSELNVNALLLGDSALYLCASSLDIYGYTFGSGTRLTVV.

V is TRBV7-2 and J is TRBJ2-3, with 12 bases aligning to TRBD2. Germline CDR1 SGHTA, CDR2 FQGNSA. CDR3 length equals 16 residues. V was pared by 4 bases and J by 2 bases, with 4 bases of the junction left unmatched. The CDR3: CASSSGLAGLTDTQYF. As DNA, the CDR3 is TGTGCCAGCAGCTCGGGACTAGCGGGTCTCACAGATACGCAGTATTTT.

The chain has TRBV7-9 and TRBJ1-3; D uncertain. V lost 5 bases, J lost 0 bases, and 5 bases lay in between. This CDR3 has 13 residues. From germline, CDR1 is SEHNR and CDR2 FQNEAQ (reference sequence). CDR3 DNA: TGTGCCAGCAGCCCTCTCTCTGGAAACACCATATATTTT. It yields the protein CASSPLSGNTIYF.

Note on this clone: Other DNA sequences from this sample encode an identical CDR3 as well. The J gene is TRBJ1-1, the V gene TRBV7-9; D not resolved. This CDR3 comprises 13 residues. The ends were cut back, 0 bases at V and 4 bases at J, with 6 bases in the middle. From germline, CDR1 is SEHNR and CDR2 FQNEAQ (reference sequence). The DNA of the CDR3 is TGTGCCAGCAGCTTAGCGGAGGGCACTGAAGCTTTCTTT. Amino acids: CASSLAEGTEAFF.

CDR3 sequence: CASGPGTESYNEQFF. In nucleotides, the CDR3 is TGTGCCAGCGGCCCTGGGACAGAGTCCTACAATGAGCAGTTCTTC. The chain couples TRBV7-9 to TRBJ2-1; 7 nucleotides line up with TRBD1. CDR3 length: 15 amino acids. Germline V lookup: CDR1 SEHNR, CDR2 FQNEAQ (reference sequence). Trimming at V came to 8 bases and at J to 1 base, leaving 8 bases not matched to a gene.

J is TRBJ2-7 and V is TRBV5-1; 8 bases fit TRBD2. Germline V CDR1 and CDR2: SGHRS, YFSETQ. The J segment lost 2 bases and the V segment lost 4 bases, leaving 11 bases of the junction unmatched. The CDR3 sequence is 16 residues long. The CDR3, as DNA: TGCGCCAGCAGCATGCTGGGTAGCGGGATCCCCTACGAGCAGTACTTC. As protein: CASSMLGSGIPYEQYF.

The chain recombines TRBV27 with TRBJ2-1, with 7 bases fitting TRBD2. The germline gives CDR1 MNHEY, CDR2 SMNVEV (reference sequence). The CDR3 runs 15 residues. V gave up 5 bases and J gave up 6 bases; unmatched junction bases: 10. The CDR3: CASSPRVASGNEQFF. The CDR3 DNA reads as TGTGCCAGCAGTCCCAGGGTAGCTAGCGGCAATGAGCAGTTCTTC.

This clone has more than one count but fewer than ten. V usage is TRBV7-3 and J usage is TRBJ2-1, with a tentative D call TRBD2 (6 bases). The germline gives CDR1 SGHTA, CDR2 FQGTGA. The CDR3 consists of 13 residues. The germline V and J ends were trimmed by 4 bases and 10 bases, with 14 bases remaining between them. CDR3 nucleotide sequence: TGTGCCAGCAGCTCGGGAGCGGGTGAGGAGCAGTTCTTC. Translated, it gives CASSSGAGEEQFF. The full variable domain, rest sourced from reference TRBV7-3 and TRBJ2-1, is GAGVSQTPSNKVTEKGKYVELRCDPISGHTALYWYRQSLGQGPEFLIYFQGTGAADDSGLPNDRFFAVRPEGSVSTLKIQRTERGDSAVYLCASSSGAGEEQFFGPGTRLTVL.

The V call is TRBV7-2, the J call TRBJ1-1; TRBD1 is a possible D gene (5 bases). The CDR3 sequence is 16 residues long. Per germline, CDR1 SGHTA and CDR2 FQGNSA. V was clipped by 6 bases and J by 4 bases, with 21 bases between them. Here the CDR3 DNA reads TGTGCCAGCAGTCGCCGTATCAGGGTTTTTGGCACTGAAGCTTTCTTT. It codes for CASSRRIRVFGTEAFF.

This sequence joins TRBV4-1 and TRBJ1-6, with 10 bases aligning to TRBD1. The germline V gene has CDR1 MGHRA and CDR2 YSYEKL. This CDR3 has 19 amino acids. With V trimmed by 0 bases and J by 5 bases, 10 bases remained unmatched. This CDR3 reads CASSQDGTGETGDNSPLHF. The CDR3 DNA follows: TGCGCCAGCAGCCAAGATGGGACAGGGGAGACCGGCGATAATTCACCCCTCCACTTT.

The chain employs TRBV5-5 and TRBJ2-5; D possibly corresponds to TRBD2 (7 bases). This CDR3 has 14 residues. Looked up from germline, CDR1 is SGHKS and CDR2 is YYEKEE (reference sequence). V lost 6 bases and J 3 bases, leaving 15 bases between the germline ends. CDR3 coding DNA: TGTGCCAGCACCCAGGGGCTAGCGGAAGAGACCCAGTACTTC. Protein sequence: CASTQGLAEETQYF. Using reference TRBV5-5 and TRBJ2-5 for the parts outside the CDR3, the full variable domain is DAGVTQSPTHLIKTRGQQVTLRCSPISGHKSVSWYQQVLGQGPQFIFQYYEKEERGRGNFPDRFSARQFPNYSSELNVNALLLGDSALYLCASTQGLAEETQYFGPGTRLLVL.